These T cell receptor beta chains were read from a single sample in a study of blood T cell repertoires in COVID-19. Profiled with immunoSEQ multiplex PCR; TCRdb holds only in-frame clones, not every one. This sample has 130,000 or so clones, with roughly 90% found just once. The material sequenced was peripheral blood. The receptors derive from a man in his sixties or seventies with active COVID-19. CDR3s include the opening cysteine and the closing phenylalanine or tryptophan. D genes are given only for firm matches. The size field is filled for only some rows; it gives once, few, many or a size class.

TGCAGTGCCCCGAGGGACACTGAAGCTTTCTTT | CSAPRDTEAFF | - | TRBJ1-1 | TRBV20-1 | -
TGTGCCAGCAGCCCACAAATAGCAAACGGGGAGCTGTTTTTT | CASSPQIANGELFF | - | TRBJ2-2 | TRBV9 | few
TGTGCCAGCTCACCGGGGACAGGAGCAAACACTGAAGCTTTCTTT | CASSPGTGANTEAFF | TRBD1 | TRBJ1-1 | TRBV18 | -
TGTGCCAGCAGCGTACTAGGAGGAGGCACAGATACGCAGTATTTT | CASSVLGGGTDTQYF | - | TRBJ2-3 | TRBV2 | -
TGTGCCAGCAGCCTGGCGGGAGACTACAATGAGCAGTTCTTC | CASSLAGDYNEQFF | TRBD2 | TRBJ2-1 | TRBV11-2 | -
TGTGCCAGCAGCCCGACCTTGGGTAGCGGAGCGAACACCGGGGAGCTGTTTTTT | CASSPTLGSGANTGELFF | - | TRBJ2-2 | TRBV3-1/TRBV3-2 | -
TGTGCCACCAGACCAGCGGGAGCCACAGATACGCAGTATTTT | CATRPAGATDTQYF | TRBD2 | TRBJ2-3 | TRBV24-1 | -
TGTGCCAGCAGCCTCGGACTAGCGGGACTCTACGAGCAGTACTTC | CASSLGLAGLYEQYF | TRBD2 | TRBJ2-7 | TRBV14 | -
TGTGCCAGTAGTGGTCTAGCGGGAGGCTCCTACAATGAGCAGTTCTTC | CASSGLAGGSYNEQFF | TRBD2 | TRBJ2-1 | TRBV19 | -
TGTGCCAGTAATGCGGGACCGCTCTCCTACGAGCAGTACTTC | CASNAGPLSYEQYF | - | TRBJ2-7 | TRBV19 | -
TGCGCCAGCAGCTTAGTGCTAGCGGGGGACAATGAGCAGTTCTTC | CASSLVLAGDNEQFF | TRBD2 | TRBJ2-1 | TRBV5-1 | -
TGCAGTGCTGAAACCCTAGCCTCGCAGTACTTC | CSAETLASQYF | - | TRBJ2-7 | TRBV20-1 | -
TGTGCCAGCAGCTTGGAAGGGGGGGGCCAGCCCCAGCATTTT | CASSLEGGGQPQHF | - | TRBJ1-5 | TRBV5-5 | -
TGTGCCAGCAGCTTGTCGGGGACAGAGAACTATGGCTACACCTTC | CASSLSGTENYGYTF | TRBD1 | TRBJ1-2 | TRBV5-4 | -
TGCGCCAGCAGCTTGGCGACAGGGGGCACCTACGAGCAGTACTTC | CASSLATGGTYEQYF | TRBD1 | TRBJ2-7 | TRBV5-1 | -
TGTGCCAGCAGCGGTGGGCGGGAGAGTTCCGAGCAGTACTTC | CASSGGRESSEQYF | TRBD2 | TRBJ2-7 | TRBV5-8 | once
TGTGCCAGCAGGCGCCGGGACAACTTTACACCCCTCCACTTT | CASRRRDNFTPLHF | - | TRBJ1-6 | TRBV5-8 | -
TGTGCCAGCAGCGTACAGGGGGATGAGCAGTTCTTC | CASSVQGDEQFF | TRBD1 | TRBJ2-1 | TRBV7-3 | -
TGTGCCTGGTTGGAGGGGCCGGACACCGGGGAGCTGTTTTTT | CAWLEGPDTGELFF | - | TRBJ2-2 | TRBV30 | -
TGTGCCAGCAGCGTAGGGGCCAGGGGGCCGCAAGAGACCCAGTACTTC | CASSVGARGPQETQYF | TRBD1 | TRBJ2-5 | TRBV9 | -
TGCGCCAGCAGCCAAGGGGACAGCACACGGAGAGCTTTCTTT | CASSQGDSTRRAFF | TRBD1 | TRBJ1-1 | TRBV4-1 | -
TGTGCCAGCAGCTTAGCGCGGGAGGGCCCCTACGAGCAGTACTTC | CASSLAREGPYEQYF | TRBD2 | TRBJ2-7 | TRBV11-2 | -
TGTGCCAGCAGCGACGGACTAGCGGGTTACAATGAGCAGTTCTTC | CASSDGLAGYNEQFF | TRBD2 | TRBJ2-1 | TRBV9 | -
TGTGCCAGCAGCTCGGGGACTAGCGGGTTCTACGAGCAGTACTTC | CASSSGTSGFYEQYF | TRBD2 | TRBJ2-7 | TRBV7-2 | -
TGTGCCAGCAGAAAGGGTAGCGACGAGCAGTACTTC | CASRKGSDEQYF | - | TRBJ2-7 | TRBV3-1/TRBV3-2 | -
TGTGCCAGCAGCGTAGGGGCAGCCACAGATACGCAGTATTTT | CASSVGAATDTQYF | - | TRBJ2-3 | TRBV9 | -
TGTGCCAGCAGTCCAGAACTAGCGGGGGCGGAGACCCAGTACTTC | CASSPELAGAETQYF | TRBD2 | TRBJ2-5 | TRBV2 | -
TGTGCCTGGAAGCCGACAGGGTTCAATCAGCCCCAGCATTTT | CAWKPTGFNQPQHF | TRBD1 | TRBJ1-5 | TRBV30 | -
TGTGCCAGTAGTGGACGGACTAGCGGGAGTTCAGATACGCAGTATTTT | CASSGRTSGSSDTQYF | TRBD2 | TRBJ2-3 | TRBV19 | -
TGCGCCAGCACCCTCCTAGCGGGAGGCGGGAATGAGCAGTTCTTC | CASTLLAGGGNEQFF | TRBD2 | TRBJ2-1 | TRBV5-1 | -
TGCGCCAGCAGTGAGGGGCTAGGAGGTCAAGAGACCCAGTACTTC | CASSEGLGGQETQYF | - | TRBJ2-5 | TRBV10-1 | -
TGTGCCAGCAGCTTGACTAGCGGAGTAGGCGATACGCAGTATTTT | CASSLTSGVGDTQYF | TRBD2 | TRBJ2-3 | TRBV13 | -
TGTGCCACCAGTGACCCCGGGACAGCCGAACAGTTCTTC | CATSDPGTAEQFF | TRBD1 | TRBJ2-1 | TRBV24-1 | -
TGTGCCAGTACCAGTATGGGCCCATACAATGAGCAGTTCTTC | CASTSMGPYNEQFF | - | TRBJ2-1 | TRBV19 | -
TGTGCCAGCAGCTTAGGACAGGTGAACACTGAAGCTTTCTTT | CASSLGQVNTEAFF | - | TRBJ1-1 | TRBV7-9 | -
TGTGCCAGCAGTTTTACGGGGAACACTGAAGCTTTCTTT | CASSFTGNTEAFF | - | TRBJ1-1 | TRBV27 | -
TGTGCCAGCAGCCAAGACCTCCTCGGACCGACTAGCGGGAGCACAGATACGCAGTATTTT | CASSQDLLGPTSGSTDTQYF | TRBD2 | TRBJ2-3 | TRBV3-1/TRBV3-2 | -
TGCGCCAGCAGCTTGGGCTGGACAGCCTCGCGGAGCACTGAAGCTTTCTTT | CASSLGWTASRSTEAFF | - | TRBJ1-1 | TRBV5-1 | -
TGTGCCAGCAGCGTAGCAGGGGTATCCCCCACAGATACGCAGTATTTT | CASSVAGVSPTDTQYF | - | TRBJ2-3 | TRBV9 | -
TGTGCCAGCAGTTACGGGGGGGGGAGACAAGAGACCCAGTACTTC | CASSYGGGRQETQYF | TRBD2 | TRBJ2-5 | TRBV6-5 | -
TGTGCCAGCAGCCAGGCCGGGACAGGGGGTGGCGAGCAGTACTTC | CASSQAGTGGGEQYF | TRBD1 | TRBJ2-7 | TRBV3-1/TRBV3-2 | -
TGTGCCAGCAGTCCCCGGGACAGGGCTGGGGAGACCCAGTACTTC | CASSPRDRAGETQYF | TRBD1 | TRBJ2-5 | TRBV6-6 | few
TGTGCCAGCAGCGGCAGCGGGATCTACAATGAGCAGTTCTTC | CASSGSGIYNEQFF | TRBD2 | TRBJ2-1 | TRBV5-4 | -
TGTGCCAGCAGCTCCCGGGGACTAGCGGGTTCCGCCCCAGATACGCAGTATTTT | CASSSRGLAGSAPDTQYF | TRBD2 | TRBJ2-3 | TRBV7-2 | -
TGTGCCAGCACCATCGGTGGGACTCTTGCGAAGGAAAAACTGTTTTTT | CASTIGGTLAKEKLFF | - | TRBJ1-4 | TRBV28 | few
TGTGCCAGCAGGGGAGGACAGGGCCTTTACGAGCAGTACTTC | CASRGGQGLYEQYF | TRBD1 | TRBJ2-7 | TRBV6-1 | -
TGTGCCAGTAGTAGGGCTAGCGGGGCGTTCTACGAGCAGTACTTC | CASSRASGAFYEQYF | TRBD2 | TRBJ2-7 | TRBV19 | once
TGTGCCAGCGTTCTAAGGGGCGCGGGGAATTCACCCCTCCACTTT | CASVLRGAGNSPLHF | - | TRBJ1-6 | TRBV28 | -
TGTGCCAGCAGCCCCTCGGGACTAGATGCAGATACGCAGTATTTT | CASSPSGLDADTQYF | TRBD2 | TRBJ2-3 | TRBV7-3 | -